This TCR beta chain was retrieved from a study of CXCR3-negative and CXCR3-positive naive CD8 T cells. The authors prepared UMI-labeled TRB cDNA libraries by 5' RACE. Using the 5' RACE reads, TCRdb records one entry per CDR3 protein without DNA. The sample table includes fewer than 90,000 distinct CDR3 sequences. Points from the study as a whole: Against CXCR3-negative naive cells, CXCR3-positive naive cells showed more hydrophobic TRB CDR3s.

Details on this clonotype: Its antigen is unidentified.

This CDR3 has 15 amino acids. Germline CDR1 is MNHNS and CDR2 is SASEGT. This rearrangement joins TRBV6-1 to TRBJ1-4. The source material was naive CXCR3+ CD8+ T cells from blood. Subset indicated: CD45RO-CCR7+CD27+CD95- naive CD8+ T cells expressing CXCR3 (TNR3+). This receptor was identified in a human donor in good health. Some clones in this sample may be carry-over from other donors' samples. CDR3 sequence: CASSEALQIREKLFF.